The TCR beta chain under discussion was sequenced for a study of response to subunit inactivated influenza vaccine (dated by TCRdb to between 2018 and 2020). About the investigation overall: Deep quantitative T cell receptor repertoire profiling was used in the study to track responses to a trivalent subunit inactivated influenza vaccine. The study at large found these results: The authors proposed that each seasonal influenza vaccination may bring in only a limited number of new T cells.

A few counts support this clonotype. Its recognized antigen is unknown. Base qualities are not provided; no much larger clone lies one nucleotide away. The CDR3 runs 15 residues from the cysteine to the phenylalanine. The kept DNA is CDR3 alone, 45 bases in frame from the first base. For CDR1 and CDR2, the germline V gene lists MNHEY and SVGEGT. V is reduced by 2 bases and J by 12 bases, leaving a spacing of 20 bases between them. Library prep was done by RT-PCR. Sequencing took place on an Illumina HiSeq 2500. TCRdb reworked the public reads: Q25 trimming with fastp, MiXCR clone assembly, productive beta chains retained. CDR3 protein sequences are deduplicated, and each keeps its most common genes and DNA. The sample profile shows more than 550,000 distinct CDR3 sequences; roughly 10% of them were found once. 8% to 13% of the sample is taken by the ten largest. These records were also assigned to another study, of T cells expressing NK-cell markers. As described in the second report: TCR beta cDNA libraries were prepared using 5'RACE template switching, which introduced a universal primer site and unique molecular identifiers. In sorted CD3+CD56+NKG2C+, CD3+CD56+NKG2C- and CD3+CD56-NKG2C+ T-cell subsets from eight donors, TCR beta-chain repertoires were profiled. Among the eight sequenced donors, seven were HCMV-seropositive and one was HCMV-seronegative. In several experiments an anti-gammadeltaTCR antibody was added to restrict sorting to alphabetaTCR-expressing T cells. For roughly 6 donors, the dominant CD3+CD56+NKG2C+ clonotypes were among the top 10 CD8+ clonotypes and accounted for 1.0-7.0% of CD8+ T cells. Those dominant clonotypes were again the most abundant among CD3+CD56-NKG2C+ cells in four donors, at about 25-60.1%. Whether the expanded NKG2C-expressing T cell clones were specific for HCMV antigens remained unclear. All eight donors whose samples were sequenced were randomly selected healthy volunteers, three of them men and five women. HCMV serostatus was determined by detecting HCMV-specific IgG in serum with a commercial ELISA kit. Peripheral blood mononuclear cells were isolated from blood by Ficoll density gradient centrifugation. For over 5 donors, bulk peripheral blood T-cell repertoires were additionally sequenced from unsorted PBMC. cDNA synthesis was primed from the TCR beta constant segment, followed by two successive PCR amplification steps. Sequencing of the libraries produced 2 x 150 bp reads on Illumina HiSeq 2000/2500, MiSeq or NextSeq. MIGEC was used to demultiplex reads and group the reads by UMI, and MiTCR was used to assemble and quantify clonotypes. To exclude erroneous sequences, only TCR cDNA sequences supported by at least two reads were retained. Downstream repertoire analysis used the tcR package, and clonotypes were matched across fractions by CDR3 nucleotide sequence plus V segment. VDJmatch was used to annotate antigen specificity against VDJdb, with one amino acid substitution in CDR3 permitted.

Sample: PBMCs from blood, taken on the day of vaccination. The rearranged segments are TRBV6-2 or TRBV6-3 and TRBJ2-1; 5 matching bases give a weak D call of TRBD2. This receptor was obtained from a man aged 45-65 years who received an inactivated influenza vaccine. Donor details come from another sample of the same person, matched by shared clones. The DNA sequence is TGTGCCAGCAGTTACGAGCCATACACTTCCGAGGGGCAGTTCTTC. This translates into CASSYEPYTSEGQFF.